The rows below give T cell receptor beta chains drawn from one sample of a study of cytomegalovirus exposure and HLA in healthy donors. Assay: immunoSEQ multiplex PCR; the TCRdb copy retains only in-frame clones and omits some. The sample carries 200,000 or so clones, roughly 80% recorded once. The sample comprised PBMCs. These receptors all come from a woman aged 45-65 years in good health and CMV-seropositive. Both conserved end residues are part of each CDR3. A D gene is named only where the DNA matches it firmly. Size tells how often a clone was seen (once, few, many) or the class of an expanded clone, and some rows leave it out.

abundance | j_gene | v_gene | d_gene | len | CDR3nt | CDR3aa
NA | TRBJ1-3 | TRBV6-5 | NA | 16 | TGTGCCAGCAGTTACTCACGAATCCGCTCTAGAAACACCATATATTTT | CASSYSRIRSRNTIYF
NA | TRBJ1-4 | TRBV4-3 | NA | 15 | TGCGCCAGCAGCCGCCTCCCACAGTGGAATGAAAAACTGTTTTTT | CASSRLPQWNEKLFF
NA | TRBJ2-5 | TRBV5-1 | TRBD2 | 14 | TGCGCCAGCACATCTAGCGGGGGGCTAGAGACCCAGTACTTC | CASTSSGGLETQYF
NA | TRBJ2-2 | TRBV6-5 | NA | 14 | TGTGCCAGCAGCCCCGGTACCTGGACCGGGGAGCTGTTTTTT | CASSPGTWTGELFF
NA | TRBJ2-3 | TRBV5-8 | NA | 15 | TGTGCCAGCAGCTTGGGTGGGGCCCCCACAGATACGCAGTATTTT | CASSLGGAPTDTQYF
NA | TRBJ1-6 | TRBV4-3 | TRBD1 | 17 | TGCGCCAGCAGCCAAGATTTCCCCGGACAGGCAAATTCACCCCTCCACTTT | CASSQDFPGQANSPLHF
NA | TRBJ2-1 | TRBV7-9 | TRBD2 | 16 | TGTGCCAGCACCCCTAGACGGGCGGGAGGGCGCAATGAGCAGTTCTTC | CASTPRRAGGRNEQFF
NA | TRBJ2-2 | TRBV5-4 | TRBD1 | 16 | TGTGCCAGCAGCTTGGGACGACAGGGGAAGAGCGGGGAGCTGTTTTTT | CASSLGRQGKSGELFF
NA | TRBJ1-1 | TRBV28 | NA | 13 | TGTGCCAGCAGTTACAGGGCGTGGACTGAAGCTTTCTTT | CASSYRAWTEAFF
NA | TRBJ2-7 | TRBV5-4 | TRBD2 | 15 | TGTGCCAGCAGCGCCGGGACTAGCGGGTCCTACGAGCAGTACTTC | CASSAGTSGSYEQYF
NA | TRBJ2-4 | TRBV7-6 | NA | 20 | TGTGCCAGCAGCTCCCTACGCGTGGAAGTAGGACAAGTAGGCAAAAACATTCAGTACTTC | CASSSLRVEVGQVGKNIQYF
NA | TRBJ2-7 | TRBV28 | NA | 12 | TGTGCCAGCACCGGCGGGGTCTACGAGCAGTACTTC | CASTGGVYEQYF
once | TRBJ1-4 | TRBV6-5 | NA | 15 | TGTGCCAGCAGTTACGCGGGATCGGATAATGAAAAACTGTTTTTT | CASSYAGSDNEKLFF
NA | TRBJ2-7 | TRBV2 | TRBD2 | 15 | TGTGCCAGCAGTAGAAGCGGGGGGGCCAACTACGAGCAGTACTTC | CASSRSGGANYEQYF
few | TRBJ2-1 | TRBV19 | NA | 16 | TGTGCCAGTAGTACCTATAGCGGCAGCTCCTACAATGAGCAGTTCTTC | CASSTYSGSSYNEQFF
NA | TRBJ2-1 | TRBV7-6 | NA | 17 | TGTGCCAGCAGCCCAAAGCACAGGGTTGGCCTCTACAATGAGCAGTTCTTC | CASSPKHRVGLYNEQFF
few | TRBJ2-5 | TRBV6-5 | TRBD2 | 15 | TGTGCCAGCAGTACCCGGGGGGGGGTGGGAGAGACCCAGTACTTC | CASSTRGGVGETQYF
NA | TRBJ1-1 | TRBV6-5 | TRBD1 | 15 | TGTGCCAGCAGTTCGGGACAGGGAATGAACACTGAAGCTTTCTTT | CASSSGQGMNTEAFF
NA | TRBJ1-3 | TRBV28 | NA | 15 | TGTGCCAGCAGTTTCCAGATCAACTCTGGAAACACCATATATTTT | CASSFQINSGNTIYF
NA | TRBJ2-3 | TRBV4-1 | NA | 15 | TGCGCCAGCAGCCGGGTAGCGACTAGCACAGATACGCAGTATTTT | CASSRVATSTDTQYF
NA | TRBJ2-1 | TRBV5-1 | NA | 16 | TGCGCCAGCAGCTTGGTGTCGGGACTTGGAAACAATGAGCAGTTCTTC | CASSLVSGLGNNEQFF
NA | TRBJ2-3 | TRBV19 | TRBD2 | 14 | TGTGCCACCAGGACTAGCCCAAGCACAGATACGCAGTATTTT | CATRTSPSTDTQYF
NA | TRBJ2-3 | TRBV11-2 | TRBD1 | 15 | TGTGCCAGCAGCTTACAGGGACAGGGGTCAGATACGCAGTATTTT | CASSLQGQGSDTQYF
NA | TRBJ1-5 | TRBV6-1 | TRBD1 | 16 | TGTGCCAGCAGTGTCCGGGACAGGAGTAGGCCCCAGCCCCAGCATTTT | CASSVRDRSRPQPQHF
NA | TRBJ2-7 | TRBV11-2 | TRBD1 | 17 | TGTGCCAGCAGCTTAGATTCGCTGGGACAGGGTCGCTACGAGCAGTACTTC | CASSLDSLGQGRYEQYF
NA | TRBJ2-5 | TRBV15 | NA | 14 | TGTGCCACCAGCAGAGATCCAGGGGAAGAGACCCAGTACTTC | CATSRDPGEETQYF
NA | TRBJ1-5 | TRBV6-5 | TRBD1 | 13 | TGTGCCAGCAGTTACGACAGGGATCAGCCCCAGCATTTT | CASSYDRDQPQHF
once | TRBJ1-2 | TRBV28 | NA | 15 | TGTGCCAGCAGTTTAAGGTTCAGGGCTAACTATGGCTACACCTTC | CASSLRFRANYGYTF
NA | TRBJ2-7 | TRBV2 | TRBD2 | 16 | TGTGCCAGCAGTGAAGGTGGTGGGACTAGCCTCTACGAGCAGTACTTC | CASSEGGGTSLYEQYF
NA | TRBJ2-5 | TRBV29-1 | TRBD2 | 14 | TGCAGCGCCGCGTCACTAGCGGGAGTCGAGACCCAGTACTTC | CSAASLAGVETQYF
NA | TRBJ2-1 | TRBV5-1 | NA | 17 | TGCGCCAGCAGCTTGGCTCTGGGCAGGCGTTCCTACAATGAGCAGTTCTTC | CASSLALGRRSYNEQFF
NA | TRBJ1-3 | TRBV15 | TRBD1 | 15 | TGTGCCACCAGTAGGGACAGGGCCTCTGGAAACACCATATATTTT | CATSRDRASGNTIYF
few | TRBJ2-7 | TRBV13 | TRBD1 | 13 | TGTGCCTCAGGACAGGGGGGGGAAGGCGAGCAGTACTTC | CASGQGGEGEQYF
few | TRBJ1-1 | TRBV10-3 | NA | 12 | TGTGCCATCAGAGGACAGAACACTGAAGCTTTCTTT | CAIRGQNTEAFF
NA | TRBJ2-3 | TRBV5-1 | NA | 15 | TGCGCCAGCAGTCGAGGGCGAGATTCCACAGATACGCAGTATTTT | CASSRGRDSTDTQYF
few | TRBJ2-3 | TRBV5-4 | NA | 16 | TGTGCCAGCAGCTTGGGGGAGACCCCCTTAACAGATACGCAGTATTTT | CASSLGETPLTDTQYF
NA | TRBJ2-7 | TRBV5-1 | TRBD1 | 15 | TGCGCCAGCAGCTCACAGGGGGCGGGCTCCTTCGAGCAGTACTTC | CASSSQGAGSFEQYF
NA | TRBJ2-4 | TRBV4-1 | TRBD2 | 18 | TGCGCCAGCAGCCCCGGACTAGCGGGAGGGCGGGGCAAAAACAGTCAGTACTTC | CASSPGLAGGRGKNSQYF
NA | TRBJ2-4 | TRBV30 | TRBD2 | 15 | TGTGCCTGGAAAGGGAGGGACCTCGGAGGAAACAGTCAGTACTTC | CAWKGRDLGGNSQYF
NA | TRBJ1-1 | TRBV11-2 | TRBD1 | 12 | TGTGCCAGCAGCCGGACAGGCCTCGAAGCTTTCTTT | CASSRTGLEAFF
NA | TRBJ2-3 | TRBV28 | TRBD1 | 15 | TGTGCCAGCAGGGAAGGGACAGGGGGCGCAGATACGCAGTATTTT | CASREGTGGADTQYF
NA | TRBJ1-4 | TRBV28 | TRBD1 | 15 | TGTGCCAGCAGTTCGACAGGGGCAACTAATGAAAAACTGTTTTTT | CASSSTGATNEKLFF
NA | TRBJ2-3 | TRBV6-1 | NA | 14 | TGTGCCAGCAGTGAGCGGGGAGGCACAGATACGCAGTATTTT | CASSERGGTDTQYF
NA | TRBJ2-6 | TRBV6-8 | NA | 15 | TGTGCCAGCAGTTACTCACAGCCTGGGGCCAACGGCCTGACTTTC | CASSYSQPGANGLTF
NA | TRBJ2-7 | TRBV2 | NA | 13 | TGTGCCAGCAGTCCCCCGACAAGCTACGAGCAGTACTTC | CASSPPTSYEQYF
NA | TRBJ2-3 | TRBV4-3 | TRBD1 | 19 | TGCGCCAGCAGCCAAGATCTGACCGGGACAGCTACTAGCACAGATACGCAGTATTTT | CASSQDLTGTATSTDTQYF
NA | TRBJ2-3 | TRBV9 | NA | 14 | TGTGCCAGCAGCCCTCGGGGGGCCTTACGTACGCAGTATTTT | CASSPRGALRTQYF
NA | TRBJ1-2 | TRBV5-6 | NA | 15 | TGTGCCAGCAGCTTGGTTCAAGGCAGGATCTATGGCTACACCTTC | CASSLVQGRIYGYTF
NA | TRBJ1-5 | TRBV19 | TRBD1 | 16 | TGTGCCAGTAGTATTACAGGGGGATGGAGCAATCAGCCCCAGCATTTT | CASSITGGWSNQPQHF